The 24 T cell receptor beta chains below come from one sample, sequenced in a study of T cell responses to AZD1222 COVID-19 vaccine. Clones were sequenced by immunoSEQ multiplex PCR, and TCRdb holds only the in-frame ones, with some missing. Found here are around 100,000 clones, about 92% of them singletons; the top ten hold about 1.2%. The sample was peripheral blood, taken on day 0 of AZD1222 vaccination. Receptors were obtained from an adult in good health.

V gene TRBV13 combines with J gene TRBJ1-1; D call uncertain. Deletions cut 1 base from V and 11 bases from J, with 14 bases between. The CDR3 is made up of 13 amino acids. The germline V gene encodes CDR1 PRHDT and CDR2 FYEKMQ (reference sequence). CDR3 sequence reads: CASSLEIQIGAFF. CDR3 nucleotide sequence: TGTGCCAGCAGCTTAGAAATACAAATCGGGGCTTTCTTT.

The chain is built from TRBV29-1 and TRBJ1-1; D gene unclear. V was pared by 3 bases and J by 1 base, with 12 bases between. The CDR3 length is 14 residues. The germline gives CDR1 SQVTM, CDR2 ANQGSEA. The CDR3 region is CSVDESGGNTEAFF. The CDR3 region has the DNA TGCAGCGTTGATGAGTCAGGTGGGAACACTGAAGCTTTCTTT. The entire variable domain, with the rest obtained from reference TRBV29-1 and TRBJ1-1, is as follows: SAVISQKPSRDICQRGTSLTIQCQVDSQVTMMFWYRQQPGQSLTLIATANQGSEATYESGFVIDKFPISRPNLTFSTLTVSNMSPEDSSIYLCSVDESGGNTEAFFGQGTRLTVV.

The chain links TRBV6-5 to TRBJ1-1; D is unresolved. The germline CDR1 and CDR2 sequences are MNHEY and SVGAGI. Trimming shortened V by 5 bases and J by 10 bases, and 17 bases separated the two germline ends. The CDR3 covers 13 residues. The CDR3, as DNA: TGTGCCAGCAGTAACCCGGGATTCGGCGGAGCTTTCTTT. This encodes CASSNPGFGGAFF.

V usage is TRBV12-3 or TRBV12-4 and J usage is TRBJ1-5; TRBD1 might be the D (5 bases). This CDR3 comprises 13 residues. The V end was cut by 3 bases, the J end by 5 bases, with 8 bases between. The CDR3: CASSFRGDQPQHF. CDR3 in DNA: TGTGCCAGCAGTTTCCGGGGGGATCAGCCCCAGCATTTT.

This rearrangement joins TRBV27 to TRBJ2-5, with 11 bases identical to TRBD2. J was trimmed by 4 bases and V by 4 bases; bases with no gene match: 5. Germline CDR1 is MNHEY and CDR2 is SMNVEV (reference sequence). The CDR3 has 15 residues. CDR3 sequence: CASSSGLAGPETQYF. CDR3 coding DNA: TGTGCCAGCAGTTCCGGACTAGCGGGCCCAGAGACCCAGTACTTC.

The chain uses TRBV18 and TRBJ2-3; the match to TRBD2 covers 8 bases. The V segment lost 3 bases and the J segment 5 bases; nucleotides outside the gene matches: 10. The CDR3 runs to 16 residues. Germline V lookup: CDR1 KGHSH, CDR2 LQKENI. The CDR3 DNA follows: TGTGCCAGCTCACCGAGGTCGGGGGGGCAGATAGATACGCAGTATTTT. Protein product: CASSPRSGGQIDTQYF.

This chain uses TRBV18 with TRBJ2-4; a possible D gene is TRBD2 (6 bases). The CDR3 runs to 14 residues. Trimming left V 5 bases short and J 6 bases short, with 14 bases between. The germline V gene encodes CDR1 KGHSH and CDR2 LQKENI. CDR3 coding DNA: TGTGCCAGCTCAACGGGACTGGGGGGAAACATTCAGTACTTC. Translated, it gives CASSTGLGGNIQYF. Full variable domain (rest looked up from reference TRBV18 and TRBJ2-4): NAGVMQNPRHLVRRRGQEARLRCSPMKGHSHVYWYRQLPEEGLKFMVYLQKENIIDESGMPKERFSAEFPKEGPSILRIQQVVRGDSAAYFCASSTGLGGNIQYFGAGTRLSVL.

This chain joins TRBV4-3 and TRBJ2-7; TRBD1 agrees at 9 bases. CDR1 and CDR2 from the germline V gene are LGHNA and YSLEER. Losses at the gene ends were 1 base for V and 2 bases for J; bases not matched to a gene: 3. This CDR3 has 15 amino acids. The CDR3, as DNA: TGCGCCAGCAGCCAAGGTGGGACAGGGACCTACGAGCAGTACTTC. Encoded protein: CASSQGGTGTYEQYF.

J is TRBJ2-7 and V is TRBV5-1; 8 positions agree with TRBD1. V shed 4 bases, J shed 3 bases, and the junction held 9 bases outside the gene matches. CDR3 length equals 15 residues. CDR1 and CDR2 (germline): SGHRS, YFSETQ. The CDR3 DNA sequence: TGCGCCAGCAGCCTGGACAGGGAAATGCTCTACGAGCAGTACTTC. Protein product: CASSLDREMLYEQYF.

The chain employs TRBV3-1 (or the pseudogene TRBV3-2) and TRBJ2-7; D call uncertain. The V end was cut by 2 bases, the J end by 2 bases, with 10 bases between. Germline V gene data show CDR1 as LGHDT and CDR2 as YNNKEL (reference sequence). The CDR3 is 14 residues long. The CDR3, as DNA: TGTGCCAGCAGCCAACCCTCCTCGCCCTACGAGCAGTACTTC. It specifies CASSQPSSPYEQYF.

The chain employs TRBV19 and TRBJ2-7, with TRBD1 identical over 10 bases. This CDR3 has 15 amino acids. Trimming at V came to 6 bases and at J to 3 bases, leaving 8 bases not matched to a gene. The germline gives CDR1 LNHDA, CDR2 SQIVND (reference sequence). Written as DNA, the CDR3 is TGTGCCAGTAGCCTTAGGGGGACAGGGGACTACGAGCAGTACTTC. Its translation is CASSLRGTGDYEQYF.

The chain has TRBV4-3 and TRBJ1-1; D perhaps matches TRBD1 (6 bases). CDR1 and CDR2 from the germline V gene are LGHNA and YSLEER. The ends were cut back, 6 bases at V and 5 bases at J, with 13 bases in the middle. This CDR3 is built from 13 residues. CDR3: CASRSRGGTEAFF. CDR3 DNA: TGCGCCAGCAGATCTAGGGGGGGGACTGAAGCTTTCTTT.

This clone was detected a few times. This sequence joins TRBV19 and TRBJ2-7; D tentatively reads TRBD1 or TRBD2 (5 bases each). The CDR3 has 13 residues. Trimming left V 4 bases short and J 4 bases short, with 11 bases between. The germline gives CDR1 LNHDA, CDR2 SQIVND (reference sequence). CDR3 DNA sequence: TGTGCCAGTAGTAAGGGACCTGGGTACGAGCAGTACTTC. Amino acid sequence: CASSKGPGYEQYF.

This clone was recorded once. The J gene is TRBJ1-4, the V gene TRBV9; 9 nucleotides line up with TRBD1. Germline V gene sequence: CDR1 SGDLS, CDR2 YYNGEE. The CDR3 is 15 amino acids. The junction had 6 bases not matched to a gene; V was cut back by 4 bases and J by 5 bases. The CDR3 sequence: CASSIGDRENEKLFF. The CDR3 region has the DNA TGTGCCAGCAGCATAGGGGACAGGGAGAATGAAAAACTGTTTTTT.

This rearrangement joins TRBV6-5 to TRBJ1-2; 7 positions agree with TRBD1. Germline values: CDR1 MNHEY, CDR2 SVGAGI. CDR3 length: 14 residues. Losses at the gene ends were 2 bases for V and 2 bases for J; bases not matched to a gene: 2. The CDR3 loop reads CASSYLGQNYGYTF. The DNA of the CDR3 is TGTGCCAGCAGTTACCTGGGACAGAACTATGGCTACACCTTC.

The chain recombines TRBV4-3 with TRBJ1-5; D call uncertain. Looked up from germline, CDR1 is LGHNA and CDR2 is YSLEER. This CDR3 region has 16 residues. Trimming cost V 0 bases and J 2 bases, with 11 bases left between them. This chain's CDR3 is CASSQEWRVGNQPQHF. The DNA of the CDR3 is TGCGCCAGCAGCCAAGAGTGGAGGGTCGGCAATCAGCCCCAGCATTTT.

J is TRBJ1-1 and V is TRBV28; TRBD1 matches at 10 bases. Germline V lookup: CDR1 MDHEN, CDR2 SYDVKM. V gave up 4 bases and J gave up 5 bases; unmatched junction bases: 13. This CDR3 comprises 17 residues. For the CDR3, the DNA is TGTGCCAGCAGTTCGCAATTGGGACAGGGGCGATTGACTGAAGCTTTCTTT. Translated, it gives CASSSQLGQGRLTEAFF. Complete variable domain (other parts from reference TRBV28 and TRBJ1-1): DVKVTQSSRYLVKRTGEKVFLECVQDMDHENMFWYRQDPGLGLRLIYFSYDVKMKEKGDIPEGYSVSREKKERFSLILESASTNQTSMYLCASSSQLGQGRLTEAFFGQGTRLTVV.

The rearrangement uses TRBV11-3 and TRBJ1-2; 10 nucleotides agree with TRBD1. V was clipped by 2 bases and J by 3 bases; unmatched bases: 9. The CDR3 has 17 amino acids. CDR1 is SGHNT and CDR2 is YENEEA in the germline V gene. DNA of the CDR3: TGTGCCAGCAGCTTAAGGAACTCGGGGACAGGGGACTATGGCTACACCTTC. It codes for CASSLRNSGTGDYGYTF.

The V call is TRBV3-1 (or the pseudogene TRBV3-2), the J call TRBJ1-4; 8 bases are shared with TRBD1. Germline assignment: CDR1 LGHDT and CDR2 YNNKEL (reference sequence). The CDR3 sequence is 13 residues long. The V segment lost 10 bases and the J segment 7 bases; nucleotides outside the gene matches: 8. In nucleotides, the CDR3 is TGTGCCACCTCCGACAGGGGATCTGAAAAACTGTTTTTT. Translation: CATSDRGSEKLFF.

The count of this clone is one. The CDR3 sequence: CASRSQGPGKGQYF. In nucleotides, the CDR3 is TGTGCCAGCAGGTCACAGGGGCCCGGGAAGGGCCAGTACTTC. The genes are TRBV2 and TRBJ2-5; TRBD1 agrees at 7 bases. The CDR3 extends over 14 amino acids. J lost 10 bases, V lost 6 bases, and 14 bases had no gene match. The germline gives CDR1 SNHLY, CDR2 FYNNEI.

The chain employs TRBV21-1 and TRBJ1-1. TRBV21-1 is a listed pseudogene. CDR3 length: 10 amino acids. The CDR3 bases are TGTGCCAGGGGGAACACTGAAGCTTTCTTT. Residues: CARGNTEAFF.

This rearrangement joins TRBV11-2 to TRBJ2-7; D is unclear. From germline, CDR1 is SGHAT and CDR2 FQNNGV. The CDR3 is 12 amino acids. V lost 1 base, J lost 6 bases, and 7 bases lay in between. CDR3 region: CASSLGVVEQYF. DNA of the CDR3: TGTGCCAGCAGCTTAGGGGTGGTCGAGCAGTACTTC.

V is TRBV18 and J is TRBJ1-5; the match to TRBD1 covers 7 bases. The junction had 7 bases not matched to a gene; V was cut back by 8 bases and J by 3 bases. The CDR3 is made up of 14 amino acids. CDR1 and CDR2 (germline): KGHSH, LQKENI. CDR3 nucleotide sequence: TGTGCCAGCCGTGCAGGGGGGGACAATCAGCCCCAGCATTTT. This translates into CASRAGGDNQPQHF.

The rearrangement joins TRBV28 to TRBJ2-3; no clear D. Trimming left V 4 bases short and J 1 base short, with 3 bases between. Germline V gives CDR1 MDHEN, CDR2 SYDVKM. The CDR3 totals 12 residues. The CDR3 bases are TGTGCCAGCAGTTGGGGCACAGATACGCAGTATTTT. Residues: CASSWGTDTQYF.